This T cell receptor beta chain was sequenced for a study of CD8 T cells in ankylosing spondylitis. In this sample, this clonotype turned up many times. Its specificity is not known. MiXCR was run by TCRdb on the 5' RACE reads, yielding one entry per CDR3 protein. Of approximately 130,000 distinct CDR3 sequences detected, roughly 10% appear once; the ten largest clones hold roughly 4.5%. Broader study findings: The clones that were linked to disease were reported to be significantly enriched in matched synovial fluid samples from ankylosing spondylitis patients.

Trimming stripped 8 bases from V and 5 bases from J, with 16 bases between. Looked up from germline, CDR1 is SGHNT and CDR2 is YENEEA. The CDR3 spans 13 residues. The origin of this receptor is a female donor with ankylosing spondylitis or in good health (not recorded which). The V and J genes are TRBV11-3 and TRBJ2-7; D perhaps matches TRBD1 (7 bases). Sample: blood, either unsorted or a sorted T cell fraction (not recorded which). DNA for the CDR3: TGTGCCAGCGGGAGGACAGGTTCCGACGAGCAGTACTTC. This translates into CASGRTGSDEQYF.